Listed here are 6 T cell receptor beta chains from one sample, sequenced in a study of CXCR3-negative and CXCR3-positive naive CD8 T cells (dated by TCRdb to the late 2010s). Overall results and qualifications from the work: TRB CDR3s from CXCR3-positive naive cells showed higher hydrophobicity (lower Kidera factor 4), lower energy, and higher strength and volume indices than CXCR3-negative naive cells.

TCRdb shows the sequencer as NextSeq 550. The Human TCR Profiling Kit (MiLaboratory) was used to make UMI-labeled 5' RACE TRB cDNA libraries. TCRdb reprocessed the public reads and reports one entry per CDR3 protein sequence, without DNA. The sample table records over 150,000 distinct CDR3 sequences. The ten largest clones represent around 0.5% of the sample. Their cognate antigens are unknown. The sample was naive CXCR3+ CD8+ T cells from blood. What the cell subset or site label conveys for this sample: CD45RO-CCR7+CD27+CD95- naive CD8+ T cells expressing CXCR3 (TNR3+). All receptors come from a human donor in good health. Some clones in this sample may be carry-over from other donors' samples.

V usage is TRBV15 and J usage is TRBJ2-5; with no DNA, the TCRdb D assignment of TRBD2 cannot be verified. Germline loops: CDR1 LNHNV, CDR2 YYDKDF (reference sequence). The CDR3 is 15 amino acids. The CDR3 spells CATSRVGAGGETQYF. Full variable domain (missing parts from reference TRBV15 and TRBJ2-5): DAMVIQNPRYQVTQFGKPVTLSCSQTLNHNVMYWYQQKSSQAPKLLFHYYDKDFNNEADTPDNFQSRRPNTSFCFLDIRSPGLGDTAMYLCATSRVGAGGETQYFGPGTRLLVL.

The chain joins TRBV4-1 to TRBJ2-7; without DNA, the TCRdb call of TRBD1 cannot be checked. The CDR3 is 13 amino acids. Germline lookup yields CDR1 MGHRA and CDR2 YSYEKL. The CDR3 loop is CASSLREPYEQYF.

The rearrangement joins TRBV13 to TRBJ2-5; TCRdb gives TRBD1 as the D gene, but with no DNA this cannot be confirmed. The germline V gene has CDR1 PRHDT and CDR2 FYEKMQ (reference sequence). The CDR3 extends over 15 amino acids. The CDR3: CASCPGTASGETQYF.

The genes are TRBV15 and TRBJ2-7; TCRdb names TRBD1, which stays unverified in the absence of DNA. This CDR3 has 16 amino acids. CDR1 and CDR2 from the germline V gene are LNHNV and YYDKDF (reference sequence). Here the CDR3 reads CATSRVGTALSYEQYF.

The gene calls are TRBV6-6 and TRBJ1-2; TCRdb's D call, TRBD1, is unchecked because there is no DNA. The CDR3 is made up of 13 amino acids. CDR1 MNHNY and CDR2 SVGAGI come from the germline V gene (reference sequence). CDR3 amino acids: CASSPNPGYGYTF.

The rearrangement links TRBV7-9 to TRBJ1-5. Germline CDR1 SEHNR, CDR2 FQNEAQ (reference sequence). The CDR3 is made up of 13 amino acids. CDR3: CASSSGFQSPQHF.